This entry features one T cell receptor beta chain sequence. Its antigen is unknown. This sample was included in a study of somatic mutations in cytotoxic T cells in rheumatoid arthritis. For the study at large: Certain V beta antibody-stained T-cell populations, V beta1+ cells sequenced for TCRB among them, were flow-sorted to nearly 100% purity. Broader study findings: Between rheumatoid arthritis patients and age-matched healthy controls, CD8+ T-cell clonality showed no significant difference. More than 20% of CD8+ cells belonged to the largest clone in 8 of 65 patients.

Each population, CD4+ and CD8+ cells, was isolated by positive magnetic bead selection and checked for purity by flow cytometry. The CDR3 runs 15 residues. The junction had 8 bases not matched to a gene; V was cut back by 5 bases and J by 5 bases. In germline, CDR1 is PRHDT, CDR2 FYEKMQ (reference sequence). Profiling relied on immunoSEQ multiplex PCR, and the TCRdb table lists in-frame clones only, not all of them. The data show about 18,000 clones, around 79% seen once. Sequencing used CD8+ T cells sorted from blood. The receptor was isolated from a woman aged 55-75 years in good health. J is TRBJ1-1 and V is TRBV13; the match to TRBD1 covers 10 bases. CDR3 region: CASSHPTGGETEAFF. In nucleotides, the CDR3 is TGTGCCAGCAGCCATCCGACAGGGGGCGAGACTGAAGCTTTCTTT.